This T cell receptor beta chain is from a study of neoadjuvant anti-PD-1 for oral cavity cancer (dated by TCRdb to about 2021). For context, the study as a whole: Before curative-intent surgical resection, most patients were given three to four biweekly doses of nivolumab at 3 mg/kg. Under RECIST 1.1, a patient counted as a responder if showing complete response, partial response or stable disease, and as a non-responder if showing progression. Patients without progression received a fourth nivolumab dose around day 43 and underwent definitive surgical resection on days 50-56. The parent correlative cohort had around 11 patients and a response rate of approximately 33%.

Of note for this clone: The antigen this receptor binds is unknown. No qualities accompany the bases; no much larger clone lies one base away.

For this chain, trimming is 3 bases at the V end and 5 bases at the J end, and the number of junction bases without a gene match is 7. Sequences ENHRY (CDR1) and SYGVKD (CDR2) are obtained from the germline V gene. The CDR3 has 15 amino acids, counting the end cysteine and phenylalanine. Only the CDR3 region is kept as DNA, spanning 45 bases read in frame from base 1. The investigation overall reported the following: Higher pretreatment blood Treg/Th17 ratios correlated with higher pretreatment blood TCRbeta clonality and lower post-treatment tumor TCRbeta clonality. Only a few patients per response group were included in the TCR analyses, and the authors called for validation in larger cohorts. Greater tumor shrinkage was correlated with larger post-treatment sizes of preexisting intratumoral clones, suggesting that expansion of preexisting clones contributed to response.

The time point label here, explained by the study, means: after neoadjuvant nivolumab, at surgical resection. The patients had newly diagnosed stage II-IVA oral cavity squamous cell carcinoma and had not received any prior systemic or radiation treatment. The cohort was composed of patients with HPV-negative, locally advanced oral cavity squamous cell carcinoma. The samples were obtained from a longitudinal correlative study of a single-arm phase II trial testing neoadjuvant nivolumab in oral cavity squamous cell carcinoma. Genomic DNA-based TCRbeta sequencing was performed on subject-matched pre- and post-treatment PBMCs and tumors from three responders and three non-responders. Genomic DNA was isolated from tumor tissue using the Maxwell RSC DNA from Tissue kit. Tumor libraries used mostly roughly 4.8 ug of input genomic DNA for survey sequencing, with two replicates per sample. Following the manufacturer's instructions, the team built TCRbeta libraries using the immunoSEQ hsTCRbeta kit. The finished libraries were brought together in one pool at approximately 3 nM, which was then read using an Illumina NovaSeq 6000 S4 flow cell. Concerning the study's data processing: Raw data preprocessing and quality control were performed with the immunoSEQ Analyzer. The analysis was restricted to productive rearrangements, with each unique CDR3 amino acid sequence defining a clonotype. Repertoire clonality was estimated as the Gini-Simpson index, computed with the R package tcR. Student's t test was used to compare Gini indices, and Pearson correlation was used to assess associations with tumor size change. TCRdb holds this immuneACCESS table with in-frame rearrangements only. Some clones are missing; in checked studies, unresolved V genes explain under half, and the rest has no known cause. V, J and clone size were drawn from that table, and D and trimming were deduced from the DNA. The sample includes tens of thousands of clones, with roughly 35% observed a single time. The ten largest account for about 16% of the sample.

Sequenced material: tumor tissue, taken after nivolumab (anti-PD-1) treatment. This TCR was sampled from a person aged 35-79 years with oral cavity squamous cell carcinoma. The chain is assembled from TRBV10-3 and TRBJ1-2, with 9 bases aligning to TRBD1. The nucleotide sequence reads as follows: TGTGCCATCAGTGACTCCGCCGGGACAGGGTATGGCTACACCTTC. Translated, it reads CAISDSAGTGYGYTF.